The 30 T cell receptor beta chains listed next were all sequenced from one sample in a study of blood T cell repertoires in COVID-19. The method was immunoSEQ multiplex PCR; TCRdb's version includes in-frame clones alone and lacks a portion of them. The sample consists of 150,000 to 200,000 clones, 89% of them appearing once. Sample: peripheral blood. Receptors originate from a man aged 40-50 years with acute or convalescent COVID-19.

CDR3 DNA: TGTGCCAGCAGCCCCCGGGTGGGAGCGAGCTCTGGAAACACCATATATTTT. The encoded protein is CASSPRVGASSGNTIYF. J is TRBJ1-3 and V is TRBV7-2; no definite D call. The CDR3 covers 17 residues. The germline V gene encodes CDR1 SGHTA and CDR2 FQGNSA. The ends were cut back, 5 bases at V and 0 bases at J, with 17 bases in the middle.

The rearrangement links TRBV7-2 to TRBJ2-5, with TRBD2 identical over 7 bases. The CDR3 totals 14 residues. The V gene's germline CDR1 is SGHTA and CDR2 FQGNSA. V lost 3 bases to trimming and J lost 1 base; unmatched junction nucleotides: 2. Written as DNA, the CDR3 is TGTGCCAGCAGCTTGGGAGGGGTCCAAGAGACCCAGTACTTC. Protein product: CASSLGGVQETQYF. Full variable domain (outside the CDR3, taken from reference TRBV7-2 and TRBJ2-5): GAGVSQSPSNKVTEKGKDVELRCDPISGHTALYWYRQSLGQGLEFLIYFQGNSAPDKSGLPSDRFSAERTGGSVSTLTIQRTQQEDSAVYLCASSLGGVQETQYFGPGTRLLVL.

This chain joins TRBV3-1 (or the pseudogene TRBV3-2) and TRBJ1-2; D is ambiguous. The CDR3 runs 15 residues. Germline V lookup: CDR1 LGHDT, CDR2 YNNKEL (reference sequence). Trimming took 2 bases from V and 0 from J, leaving 10 bases between them. The DNA for the CDR3 is TGTGCCAGCAGCCAATTTTCTCTTACTAACTATGGCTACACCTTC. It translates to CASSQFSLTNYGYTF.

The rearrangement joins TRBV27 to TRBJ2-2; 10 bases are shared with TRBD1. CDR3 length equals 16 residues. CDR1 is MNHEY and CDR2 is SMNVEV in the germline V gene (reference sequence). V lost 7 bases, J lost 5 bases, and 10 bases stayed unmatched. The CDR3 reads CASTRKDRGVTGELFF. The CDR3 DNA reads TGTGCCAGCACGCGGAAGGACAGGGGGGTTACCGGGGAGCTGTTTTTT.

The gene calls are TRBV5-4 and TRBJ1-2; 8 positions match TRBD1. The CDR3 totals 13 residues. Germline V lookup: CDR1 SGHNT, CDR2 YYREEE (reference sequence). Germline trimming cut 4 bases from V and 2 bases from J; bases unmatched to any gene: 1. As DNA, the CDR3 is TGTGCCAGCAGCCGGACAGGGAACTATGGCTACACCTTC. Amino acid sequence: CASSRTGNYGYTF.

V is TRBV5-1 and J is TRBJ2-1; D is unresolved. V lost 2 bases and J lost 8, with 8 bases in between. Germline CDR1 and CDR2: SGHRS and YFSETQ. The CDR3 extends over 12 amino acids. CDR3 residues: CASSFKDYEQFF. The DNA of the CDR3 is TGCGCCAGCAGCTTTAAAGACTATGAGCAGTTCTTC.

V usage is TRBV5-1 and J usage is TRBJ2-7; 7 positions agree with TRBD1. CDR3 length: 15 residues. The trim removed 0 bases at V and 3 bases at J, leaving 6 bases unmatched. Germline CDR1 is SGHRS and CDR2 is YFSETQ. CDR3 region: CASSLVRDRNYEQYF. CDR3 nucleotides: TGCGCCAGCAGCTTGGTCCGGGACAGAAACTACGAGCAGTACTTC.

The V gene is TRBV3-1 (or the pseudogene TRBV3-2), the J gene TRBJ1-6, with TRBD1 as a possible D gene (6 bases). Trimming shortened V by 1 base and J by 14 bases, and 15 bases separated the two germline ends. The CDR3 contains 14 residues. The V gene's germline CDR1 is LGHDT and CDR2 YNNKEL (reference sequence). The CDR3 here is CASSQVRQGSSLHF. The CDR3, as DNA: TGTGCCAGCAGCCAAGTCCGCCAGGGGTCGTCCCTCCACTTT.

The chain combines TRBV29-1 with TRBJ2-7; D is unclear. CDR3 size: 14 residues. Trimming pared 3 bases from V and 1 base from J, leaving 13 bases between. Germline-derived CDR1 and CDR2 are SQVTM and ANQGSEA. Here the CDR3 reads CSVETPGLSYEQYF. For the CDR3, the DNA is TGCAGCGTTGAGACCCCCGGGTTATCCTACGAGCAGTACTTC.

V usage is TRBV19 and J usage is TRBJ1-5; 9 nucleotides align to TRBD1. The germline V gene has CDR1 LNHDA and CDR2 SQIVND (reference sequence). This CDR3 region has 16 residues. J lost 0 bases, V lost 5 bases, and 5 bases had no gene match. The CDR3 is CASSAGTGYSNQPQHF. Written as DNA, the CDR3 is TGTGCCAGTAGTGCCGGGACAGGGTATAGCAATCAGCCCCAGCATTTT. The variable domain in full, with the rest retrieved from reference TRBV19 and TRBJ1-5, is DGGITQSPKYLFRKEGQNVTLSCEQNLNHDAMYWYRQDPGQGLRLIYYSQIVNDFQKGDIAEGYSVSREKKESFPLTVTSAQKNPTAFYLCASSAGTGYSNQPQHFGDGTRLSIL.

This clone was detected only a few times. The chain couples TRBV18 to TRBJ2-1; TRBD2 is a possible D gene (6 bases). Trimming took off 1 base at V and 7 bases at J, with 8 bases between the two ends. CDR1 and CDR2 (germline): KGHSH, LQKENI. The CDR3 is 13 amino acids. The DNA for the CDR3 is TGTGCCAGCTCACCACGGGCGGGAAATGAGCAGTTCTTC. Protein: CASSPRAGNEQFF.

The V call is TRBV4-2, the J call TRBJ1-2; a possible D gene is TRBD1 (6 bases). Trimming stripped 3 bases from V and 1 base from J, with 21 bases between. The CDR3 runs 18 residues. The germline V gene has CDR1 LGHNA and CDR2 YNFKEQ. As DNA, the CDR3 is TGTGCCAGCAGCCAGATTCAAGAAGGGGGGGGCCTTAACTATGGCTACACCTTC. Translated, it gives CASSQIQEGGGLNYGYTF.

The rearrangement joins TRBV3-1 (or the pseudogene TRBV3-2) to TRBJ1-2; D not resolved. Germline assignment: CDR1 LGHDT and CDR2 YNNKEL (reference sequence). The germline V and J ends were trimmed by 0 bases and 8 bases, with 10 bases remaining between them. The CDR3 runs to 13 residues. The CDR3 DNA reads as TGTGCCAGCAGCCAAGATCGCCTATGGGGCTACACCTTC. It is translated as CASSQDRLWGYTF.

The V and J genes are TRBV6-5 and TRBJ1-2, with D hard to call. Germline V gene lookup returns CDR1 MNHEY and CDR2 SVGAGI. Trimming pared 6 bases from V and 2 bases from J, leaving 10 bases between. The CDR3 length is 13 residues. As DNA, the CDR3 is TGTGCCAGCAGCCGTCAAGCCAACTATGGCTACACCTTC. Encoded protein: CASSRQANYGYTF.

The J gene is TRBJ2-1, the V gene TRBV4-1, with 7 bases that match TRBD2. The CDR3 has 14 residues. From germline, CDR1 is MGHRA and CDR2 YSYEKL. The V segment lost 4 bases and the J segment 8 bases; nucleotides outside the gene matches: 8. The CDR3 is CASSRTSEFDEQFF. CDR3 bases: TGCGCCAGCAGCCGGACTAGTGAGTTCGATGAGCAGTTCTTC.

The genes are TRBV6-5 and TRBJ1-1; D ambiguous. Trimming took off 7 bases at V and 3 bases at J, with 18 bases between the two ends. The CDR3 extends over 15 amino acids. Germline assignment: CDR1 MNHEY and CDR2 SVGAGI. As DNA, the CDR3 is TGTGCCAGCATCCGGGGTTTAATTAAGGACACTGAAGCTTTCTTT. Translated: CASIRGLIKDTEAFF.

The chain links TRBV6-2 or TRBV6-3 to TRBJ2-1, with 9 bases identical to TRBD2. Germline V lookup: CDR1 MNHEY, CDR2 SVGEGT. The V segment lost 0 bases and the J segment 5 bases; nucleotides outside the gene matches: 17. This CDR3 spans 20 amino acids. The CDR3 DNA reads as TGTGCCAGCAGTTACTCTGCCGGTCTAGCGGGGCCCGGGGCGCACAATGAGCAGTTCTTC. Translating it yields CASSYSAGLAGPGAHNEQFF.

This rearrangement joins TRBV29-1 to TRBJ2-1; no firm D call. The CDR3 runs 12 residues. CDR1 SQVTM and CDR2 ANQGSEA come from the germline V gene. Trimming took off 7 bases at V and 10 bases at J, with 17 bases between the two ends. The CDR3 nucleotides read TGCAGCGCCCGATCCGGTGTTTGGGAGCAGTTCTTC. Its translation: CSARSGVWEQFF.

This clone was seen a single time. The V and J genes are TRBV6-5 and TRBJ1-3; the D gene is possibly TRBD1 (6 bases). Germline V gene sequence: CDR1 MNHEY, CDR2 SVGAGI. This CDR3 is 13 amino acids long. The V end lost 2 bases, the J end lost 7 bases, and 9 bases lay between the germline ends. The CDR3: CASSYLQGNTIYF. The CDR3 coding sequence is TGTGCCAGCAGTTACCTACAGGGCAACACCATATATTTT.

The chain carries TRBV2 and TRBJ2-7; TRBD2 matches 10 bases. J was trimmed by 3 bases and V by 7 bases; bases with no gene match: 6. This CDR3 is 14 amino acids long. Germline V CDR1 and CDR2: SNHLY, FYNNEI. The CDR3 loop is CASTGAGGFYEQYF. CDR3 bases: TGTGCCAGCACGGGAGCGGGGGGGTTCTACGAGCAGTACTTC.

The V call is TRBV25-1, the J call TRBJ2-6; possible D gene TRBD2, 5 bases. The germline V gene has CDR1 MGHDK and CDR2 SYGVNS. The CDR3 consists of 16 residues. The germline V and J ends were trimmed by 10 bases and 2 bases, with 18 bases remaining between them. This CDR3 is CATGQAGVAGANVLTF. In nucleotides, the CDR3 is TGTGCCACCGGGCAGGCCGGGGTGGCTGGGGCCAACGTCCTGACTTTC.

This sequence joins TRBV29-1 and TRBJ2-7, with 9 bases identical to TRBD1. The CDR3 is 14 residues long. Looked up from germline, CDR1 is SQVTM and CDR2 is ANQGSEA. V was clipped by 5 bases and J by 2 bases; unmatched bases: 7. The CDR3 reads CSVRRDRATYEQYF. Written as DNA, the CDR3 is TGCAGCGTTCGGCGGGACAGGGCCACCTACGAGCAGTACTTC.

The CDR3 sequence is CASSPGQGVYGYTF. Here the CDR3 DNA reads TGTGCCAGCAGTCCCGGACAGGGGGTCTATGGCTACACCTTC. The rearrangement joins TRBV28 to TRBJ1-2; 10 positions agree with TRBD1. Losses at the gene ends were 5 bases for V and 4 bases for J; bases not matched to a gene: 4. This CDR3 is 14 amino acids long. From germline, CDR1 is MDHEN and CDR2 SYDVKM.

The CDR3 is CASSAPGQGLGEKLFF. DNA of the CDR3: TGTGCCAGCAGTGCCCCTGGACAGGGGCTTGGTGAAAAACTGTTTTTT. The rearrangement joins TRBV2 to TRBJ1-4; the match to TRBD1 covers 9 bases. V was clipped by 4 bases and J by 7 bases; unmatched bases: 10. Germline lookup yields CDR1 SNHLY and CDR2 FYNNEI. This CDR3 region has 16 residues.

The chain links TRBV2 to TRBJ2-5; D perhaps matches TRBD1 (5 bases). CDR1 and CDR2 from the germline V gene are SNHLY and FYNNEI. Trimming removed 9 bases from V and 5 bases from J, with 19 bases in between. The CDR3 consists of 14 residues. CDR3 DNA sequence: TGTGCCAGTCGAATCAGCCGGGCAGGGGAGACCCAGTACTTC. The encoded protein is CASRISRAGETQYF.

The rearrangement uses TRBV7-6 and TRBJ1-6; possibly TRBD1 for D (5 bases). The germline V and J ends were trimmed by 6 bases and 14 bases, with 17 bases remaining between them. Germline loops: CDR1 SGHVS, CDR2 FNYEAQ. This CDR3 spans 13 amino acids. CDR3 residues: CASRDGGERALHF. The CDR3 DNA sequence: TGTGCCAGCAGGGATGGGGGGGAAAGAGCCCTCCACTTT.

This clone was observed a single time. This chain links TRBV6-5 with TRBJ1-1, with 8 bases matching TRBD1. The CDR3 is 13 residues long. Germline V CDR1 and CDR2: MNHEY, SVGAGI. Germline trimming cut 7 bases from V and 4 bases from J; bases unmatched to any gene: 5. The CDR3 bases are TGTGCCAGCACTTTCAGGGGGCCCACTGAAGCTTTCTTT. Amino acid sequence: CASTFRGPTEAFF.

V is TRBV10-2 and J is TRBJ1-5; D remains unclear. The CDR3 covers 14 residues. V was clipped by 2 bases and J by 1 base, with 6 bases between them. The germline V gene encodes CDR1 WSHSY and CDR2 SAAADI. CDR3 in amino acids: CASSEVRSNQPQHF. CDR3 DNA: TGCGCCAGCAGTGAGGTTAGAAGCAATCAGCCCCAGCATTTT.

The V gene is TRBV12-3 or TRBV12-4, the J gene TRBJ2-3, with D possibly being TRBD2 (5 bases). This CDR3 is built from 11 residues. Trimming shortened V by 3 bases and J by 11 bases, and 9 bases separated the two germline ends. The CDR3 bases are TGTGCCAGCAGTTTTTCCGAGGGGCAGTATTTT. Its protein product is CASSFSEGQYF.

The rearrangement links TRBV12-5 to TRBJ2-1; 11 positions agree with TRBD1. Germline V CDR1 and CDR2: LGHNT, FRNRAP. V was clipped by 4 bases and J by 6 bases; unmatched bases: 5. This CDR3 spans 15 amino acids. The CDR3 spells CASGWGQGEVNEQFF. CDR3 nucleotide sequence: TGTGCTAGTGGTTGGGGACAGGGGGAGGTCAATGAGCAGTTCTTC.